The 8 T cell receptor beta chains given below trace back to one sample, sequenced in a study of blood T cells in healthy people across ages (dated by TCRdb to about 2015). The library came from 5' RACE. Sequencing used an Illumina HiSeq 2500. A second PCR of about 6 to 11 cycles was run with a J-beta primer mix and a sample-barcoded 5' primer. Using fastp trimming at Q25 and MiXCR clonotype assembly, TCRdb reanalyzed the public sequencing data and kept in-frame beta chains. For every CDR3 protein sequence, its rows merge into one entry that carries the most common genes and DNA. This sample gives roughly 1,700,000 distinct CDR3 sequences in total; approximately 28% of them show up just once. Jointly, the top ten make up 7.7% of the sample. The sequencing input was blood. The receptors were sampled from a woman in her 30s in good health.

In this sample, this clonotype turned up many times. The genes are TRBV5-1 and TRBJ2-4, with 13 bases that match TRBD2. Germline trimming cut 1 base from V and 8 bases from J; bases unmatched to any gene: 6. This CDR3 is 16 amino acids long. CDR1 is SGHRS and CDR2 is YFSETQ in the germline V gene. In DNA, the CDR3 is TGCGCCAGCAGCTTGAAACTAGCGGGGGGGCGGCACATTCAGTACTTC. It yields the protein CASSLKLAGGRHIQYF.

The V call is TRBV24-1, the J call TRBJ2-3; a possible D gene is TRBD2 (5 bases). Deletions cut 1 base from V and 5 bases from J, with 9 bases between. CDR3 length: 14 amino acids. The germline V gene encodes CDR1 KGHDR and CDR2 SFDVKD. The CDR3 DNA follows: TGTGCCACCAGTGATTTCGAGGGCCGAGATACGCAGTATTTT. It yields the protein CATSDFEGRDTQYF.

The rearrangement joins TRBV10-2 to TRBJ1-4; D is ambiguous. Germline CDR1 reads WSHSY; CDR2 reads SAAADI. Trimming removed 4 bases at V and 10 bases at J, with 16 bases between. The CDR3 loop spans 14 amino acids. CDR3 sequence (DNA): TGCGCCAGCAGTGTTTCTGGGTCGAGTCGAAAACTGTTTTTT. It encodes CASSVSGSSRKLFF.

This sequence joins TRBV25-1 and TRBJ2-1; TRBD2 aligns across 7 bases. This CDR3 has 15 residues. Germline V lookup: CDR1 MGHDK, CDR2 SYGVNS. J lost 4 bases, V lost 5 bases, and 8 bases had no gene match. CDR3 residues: CASSSPGLIYNEQFF. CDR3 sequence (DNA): TGTGCCAGCAGTTCTCCGGGACTAATATACAATGAGCAGTTCTTC.

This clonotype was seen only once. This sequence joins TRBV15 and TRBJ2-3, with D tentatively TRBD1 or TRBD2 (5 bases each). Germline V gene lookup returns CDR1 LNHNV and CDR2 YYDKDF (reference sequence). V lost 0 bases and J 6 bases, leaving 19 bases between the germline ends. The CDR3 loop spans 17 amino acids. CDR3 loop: CATSREPSGRLSDTQYF. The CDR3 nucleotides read TGTGCCACCAGCAGAGAACCCTCGGGACGCCTGTCGGATACGCAGTATTTT.

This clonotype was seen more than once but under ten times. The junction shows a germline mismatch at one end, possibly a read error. The CDR3 DNA sequence: TGCAGTGCAAGAGGAACTAGCGGGGGGGCAGCAGATACGCAGTATTTT. This sequence encodes CSARGTSGGAADTQYF. The J gene is TRBJ2-3, the V gene TRBV20-1; TRBD2 agrees at 13 bases. The CDR3 runs 16 residues. In germline, CDR1 is DFQATT, CDR2 SNEGSKA (reference sequence).

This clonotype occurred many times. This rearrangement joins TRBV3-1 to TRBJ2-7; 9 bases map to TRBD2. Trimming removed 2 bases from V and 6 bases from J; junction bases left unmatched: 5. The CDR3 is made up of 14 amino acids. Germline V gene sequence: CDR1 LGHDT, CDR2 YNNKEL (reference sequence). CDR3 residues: CASSQMTSGGEQYF. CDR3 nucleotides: TGTGCCAGCAGCCAAATGACTAGCGGTGGCGAGCAGTACTTC.

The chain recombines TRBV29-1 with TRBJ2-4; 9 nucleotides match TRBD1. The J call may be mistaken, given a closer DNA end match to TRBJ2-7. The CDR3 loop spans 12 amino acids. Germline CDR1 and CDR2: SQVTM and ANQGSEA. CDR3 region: CSVTGGLLEQYF. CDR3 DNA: TGCAGCGTTACAGGGGGCCTGCTCGAGCAGTACTTC.